This TCR beta chain was found in a study of Tregs in tolerant kidney transplant recipients. As for the study in general: The nonmyeloablative bone marrow transplants came from related graft donors, with transient mixed chimerism.

In the case of this clone: Its specificity is not known. The CDR3 is cut off 3 residues early in the read; its end comes from the germline J gene.

The method was immunoSEQ multiplex PCR; TCRdb's version includes in-frame clones alone and lacks a portion of them. Recorded for this sample: about 48,000 clones. The study's findings and limits: Expanding Tregs on activated donor B cells appeared to best identify donor-specific TCRbeta clones.

There are 14 residues in the CDR3. Germline assignment: CDR1 LNHDA and CDR2 SQIVND (reference sequence). Trimming shortened V by 7 bases and J by 8 bases, and 19 bases separated the two germline ends. This sequence originates from a human donor who received a combined kidney and bone marrow transplant. The sample consisted of CD4+ T cells from blood, taken before the transplant. V and J are TRBV19 and TRBJ2-3; D is possibly TRBD2 (5 bases). The CDR3 DNA, read in part, is TGTGCCAGTACCCCGCCCCTACGGGGTGGTACG. Amino acid sequence: CASTPPLRGGT. The CDR3 reads in full as CASTPPLRGGTQYF.